The 32 T cell receptor beta chains below all came from one sample that was sequenced in a study of shared clonotypes between healthy human individuals. Naive CD8 cells were CD45RO-negative, positively selected for CCR7, excluding terminally differentiated effector memory CD45RA+ cells. Only in-frame clones appear in the TCRdb table, and some are missing; sequencing was by immunoSEQ multiplex PCR. The sample contains around 2,100,000 clones, roughly 95% of which appear only once. The sample comprised naive CD8+ T cells sorted from blood. These receptors were taken from a man between 18 and 29 years old in good health.

The rearrangement joins TRBV7-9 to TRBJ2-7; D is uncertain. This CDR3 comprises 14 residues. Trimming stripped 3 bases from V and 5 bases from J, with 14 bases between. Germline-derived CDR1 and CDR2 are SEHNR and FQNEAQ (reference sequence). Here the CDR3 DNA reads TGTGCCAGCAGCTTCGCCAGGAGCCTCGACGAGCAGTACTTC. Translated, it gives CASSFARSLDEQYF. Full variable domain (rest looked up from reference TRBV7-9 and TRBJ2-7): DTGVSQNPRHKITKRGQNVTFRCDPISEHNRLYWYRQTLGQGPEFLTYFQNEAQLEKSRLLSDRFSAERPKGSFSTLEIQRTEQGDSAMYLCASSFARSLDEQYFGPGTRLTVT.

The chain couples TRBV9 to TRBJ1-3; 9 bases match TRBD1. The germline CDR1 and CDR2 sequences are SGDLS and YYNGEE. The V and J ends lost 4 bases and 1 base, in that order; junction bases with no gene match: 6. This CDR3 has 16 amino acids. The DNA for the CDR3 is TGTGCCAGCAGCCCCCGGACAGGGGAGTCTGGAAACACCATATATTTT. This gives the protein CASSPRTGESGNTIYF.

The CDR3 DNA sequence: TGTGCCAGCAGCTCGACCCTACAGGGGGCGGGCCCTGAAGCTTTCTTT. It yields the protein CASSSTLQGAGPEAFF. V usage is TRBV7-9 and J usage is TRBJ1-1; TRBD1 matches at 9 bases. Germline trimming cut 4 bases from V and 6 bases from J; bases unmatched to any gene: 12. The CDR3 loop spans 16 amino acids. Looked up from germline, CDR1 is SEHNR and CDR2 is FQNEAQ (reference sequence).

The gene calls are TRBV25-1 and TRBJ2-2, with D unresolved. The CDR3 runs to 13 residues. Trimming shortened V by 4 bases and J by 4 bases, and 7 bases separated the two germline ends. Germline V gives CDR1 MGHDK, CDR2 SYGVNS. The CDR3 coding sequence is TGTGCCAGCAGTGCCAAGGTCACCGGGGAGCTGTTTTTT. Amino acid sequence: CASSAKVTGELFF.

The V and J genes are TRBV10-2 and TRBJ2-7, with TRBD2 matching over 7 bases. CDR1 is WSHSY and CDR2 is SAAADI in the germline V gene. J was trimmed by 0 bases and V by 9 bases; bases with no gene match: 11. CDR3 size: 15 residues. CDR3 nucleotides: TGCGCCAGGGGAGGGTGGCGACAGAGCTCCTACGAGCAGTACTTC. Its protein is CARGGWRQSSYEQYF.

The chain joins TRBV4-2 to TRBJ2-7, with TRBD2 identical over 7 bases. The length of the CDR3 is 15 residues. Germline V gene lookup returns CDR1 LGHNA and CDR2 YNFKEQ. The trim removed 0 bases at V and 4 bases at J, leaving 6 bases unmatched. CDR3 sequence (DNA): TGTGCCAGCAGCCAAGATCCACTAGCGACTTACGAGCAGTACTTC. This sequence encodes CASSQDPLATYEQYF.

As to this clone: Other DNA variants within this sample encode the same CDR3. The chain employs TRBV28 and TRBJ2-7; no clear D. Between the trimmed V and J ends, which lost 3 bases and 2 bases, there was a span of 5 bases. Looked up from germline, CDR1 is MDHEN and CDR2 is SYDVKM. This CDR3 is built from 12 residues. The CDR3 is CASSFGTYEQYF. The CDR3 DNA sequence: TGTGCCAGCAGTTTCGGCACCTACGAGCAGTACTTC.

This chain uses TRBV4-1 with TRBJ2-1; 13 positions agree with TRBD2. Germline values: CDR1 MGHRA, CDR2 YSYEKL. The CDR3 runs 18 residues. J was trimmed by 3 bases and V by 0 bases; bases with no gene match: 5. The CDR3: CASSQDPLAGGGYNEQFF. Here the CDR3 DNA reads TGCGCCAGCAGCCAAGATCCACTAGCGGGAGGGGGCTACAATGAGCAGTTCTTC.

The V gene is TRBV6-5, the J gene TRBJ1-2; no reliable D call. CDR1 is MNHEY and CDR2 is SVGAGI in the germline V gene. The V end lost 1 base, the J end lost 2 bases, and 11 bases lay between the germline ends. The CDR3 consists of 15 residues. The chain's CDR3 is CASSYFSGNNYGYTF. CDR3 sequence (DNA): TGTGCCAGCAGTTACTTTTCGGGAAACAACTATGGCTACACCTTC.

The chain couples TRBV6-5 to TRBJ1-4; D not certain. The germline V gene encodes CDR1 MNHEY and CDR2 SVGAGI. This CDR3 has 14 residues. V was pared by 4 bases and J by 7 bases, with 13 bases between. The CDR3 DNA reads TGTGCCAGCAGTTTTGGGGTATCGAGTGAAAAACTGTTTTTT. It codes for CASSFGVSSEKLFF.

V and J are TRBV7-2 and TRBJ1-2; no reliable D call. Germline-derived CDR1 and CDR2 are SGHTA and FQGNSA. V was trimmed by 6 bases and J by 8 bases, leaving 16 bases between them. CDR3 length: 13 amino acids. The CDR3: CASRRKVPEGYTF. DNA for the CDR3: TGTGCCAGCAGGCGAAAGGTCCCCGAGGGCTACACCTTC. The full variable domain, completed using reference TRBV7-2 and TRBJ1-2, is GAGVSQSPSNKVTEKGKDVELRCDPISGHTALYWYRQSLGQGLEFLIYFQGNSAPDKSGLPSDRFSAERTGGSVSTLTIQRTQQEDSAVYLCASRRKVPEGYTFGSGTRLTVV.

This chain joins TRBV13 and TRBJ1-2; D perhaps matches TRBD1 (5 bases). This CDR3 has 16 residues. From germline, CDR1 is PRHDT and CDR2 FYEKMQ (reference sequence). The ends were cut back, 5 bases at V and 0 bases at J, with 16 bases in the middle. The CDR3 region has the DNA TGTGCCAGCAGCCTAACTCCGGGGGTGGCTAACTATGGCTACACCTTC. It specifies CASSLTPGVANYGYTF.

Concerning this clone: Other DNA sequences in the same sample also yield this CDR3. This chain links TRBV7-2 with TRBJ2-5, with 7 bases fitting TRBD1. This CDR3 is built from 14 residues. Trimming cost V 5 bases and J 2 bases; bases outside gene matches: 5. Germline V gene data show CDR1 as SGHTA and CDR2 as FQGNSA. For the CDR3, the DNA is TGTGCCAGCAGCAGGACAGGAGGACAAGAGACCCAGTACTTC. As protein: CASSRTGGQETQYF.

The V and J genes are TRBV9 and TRBJ1-3; D is unresolved. The CDR3 length is 14 residues. The V end was cut by 0 bases, the J end by 5 bases, with 9 bases between. From germline, CDR1 is SGDLS and CDR2 YYNGEE. In DNA, the CDR3 is TGTGCCAGCAGCGTAGAAACAGAGAGAAACACCATATATTTT. Its protein is CASSVETERNTIYF.

To note about this clone: One junction end does not reproduce the germline sequence, and a read error may be involved. The chain employs TRBV7-7 and TRBJ2-3; 8 nucleotides line up with TRBD1. Germline assignment: CDR1 SSHAT and CDR2 FNYEAQ (reference sequence). The CDR3 runs to 17 residues. CDR3 DNA: TGTGCTAGCAGCCCAAGTCCCGGGACAGGAAACACAGATACGCAGTATTTT. Its translation: CASSPSPGTGNTDTQYF.

As concerns this clone: Other DNA sequences within the sample encode an identical CDR3. V gene TRBV7-2 combines with J gene TRBJ2-7, with TRBD2 as a possible D gene (6 bases). With 3 bases removed from V and 2 bases from J, the gap between germline ends came to 8 bases. This CDR3 region has 13 residues. The germline V gene encodes CDR1 SGHTA and CDR2 FQGNSA. The CDR3 sequence: CASSLTGAYEQYF. The CDR3 DNA reads as TGTGCCAGCAGCTTGACGGGAGCCTACGAGCAGTACTTC.

The J gene is TRBJ2-5, the V gene TRBV5-1; D perhaps matches TRBD1 (6 bases). The germline V and J ends were trimmed by 0 bases and 3 bases, with 6 bases remaining between them. Germline CDR1 and CDR2: SGHRS and YFSETQ. This CDR3 region has 13 residues. CDR3 loop: CASSLGTEETQYF. In nucleotides, the CDR3 is TGCGCCAGCAGCTTGGGGACAGAAGAGACCCAGTACTTC.

The J gene is TRBJ2-7, the V gene TRBV15, with D perhaps matching TRBD2 (5 bases). Trimming cost V 3 bases and J 7 bases, with 16 bases left between them. The germline gives CDR1 LNHNV, CDR2 YYDKDF (reference sequence). The CDR3 extends over 14 amino acids. CDR3 bases: TGTGCCACCAGCAGTATACGAGGGCACGGGGAGCAGTACTTC. This translates into CATSSIRGHGEQYF.

The chain links TRBV5-1 to TRBJ1-2; tentative D call: TRBD1 (5 bases). The CDR3 consists of 17 residues. Trimming shortened V by 1 base and J by 2 bases, and 18 bases separated the two germline ends. Per the germline V gene, CDR1 is SGHRS and CDR2 is YFSETQ. CDR3 loop: CASSLTMGEAGNYGYTF. DNA of the CDR3: TGCGCCAGCAGCTTGACGATGGGTGAAGCAGGGAACTATGGCTACACCTTC.

V and J are TRBV4-1 and TRBJ2-5, with TRBD2 as a possible D gene (6 bases). The CDR3 runs to 16 residues. Germline CDR1 and CDR2: MGHRA and YSYEKL. Trimming left V 4 bases short and J 2 bases short, with 17 bases between. CDR3 sequence: CASSLGEERNQETQYF. CDR3 bases: TGCGCCAGCAGCCTGGGGGAGGAGCGGAATCAAGAGACCCAGTACTTC.

A single count supports this clone. The chain is built from TRBV7-9 and TRBJ2-7; 7 nucleotides line up with TRBD1. The CDR3 is 14 amino acids. J lost 6 bases, V lost 2 bases, and 7 bases had no gene match. Germline V gives CDR1 SEHNR, CDR2 FQNEAQ (reference sequence). CDR3 nucleotides: TGTGCCAGCAGCTTAAGTGACAGGGCGGGCGAGCAGTACTTC. Translated, it gives CASSLSDRAGEQYF.

This sequence joins TRBV4-1 and TRBJ1-1, with 9 bases aligning to TRBD1. The V and J ends lost 1 base and 5 bases, in that order; junction bases with no gene match: 8. This CDR3 spans 16 amino acids. In germline, CDR1 is MGHRA, CDR2 YSYEKL. The CDR3 bases are TGCGCCAGCAGCCAAGCCCCACAGGGGGCTGGAACTGAAGCTTTCTTT. Its protein is CASSQAPQGAGTEAFF.

CDR3 DNA sequence: TGTGCCAGCAGGGTACAGGGGGCTTCCTACAATGAGCAGTTCTTC. Its translation is CASRVQGASYNEQFF. This rearrangement joins TRBV28 to TRBJ2-1, with 9 bases identical to TRBD1. Germline loops: CDR1 MDHEN, CDR2 SYDVKM. CDR3 length equals 15 residues. With 6 bases clipped from V and 1 base from J, the junction kept 4 bases outside the gene matches.

The sample holds one count of this clone. The chain carries TRBV4-3 and TRBJ2-1; 8 nucleotides line up with TRBD2. Trimming at V came to 1 base and at J to 7 bases, leaving 9 bases not matched to a gene. This CDR3 is built from 16 residues. Germline V gene lookup returns CDR1 LGHNA and CDR2 YSLEER. CDR3 nucleotide sequence: TGCGCCAGCAGCCAAGGGCCAGCGGGAGAGGGTAATGAGCAGTTCTTC. Its protein is CASSQGPAGEGNEQFF.

The chain has TRBV7-8 and TRBJ2-2, with 9 bases aligning to TRBD2. Germline CDR1 and CDR2: SGHVS and FQNEAQ. The CDR3 runs 16 residues. The junction had 8 bases not matched to a gene; V was cut back by 5 bases and J by 4 bases. The CDR3 bases are TGTGCCAGCAGCCTATTAGCGGGGGCCCCCACCGGGGAGCTGTTTTTT. The encoded protein is CASSLLAGAPTGELFF.

The chain carries TRBV6-1 and TRBJ2-7; no definite D call. Germline lookup yields CDR1 MNHNS and CDR2 SASEGT. The CDR3 covers 13 residues. V lost 8 bases and J lost 1, with 12 bases in between. The CDR3 protein is CASEQIFSYEQYF. CDR3 sequence (DNA): TGTGCCAGCGAACAGATTTTTTCCTACGAGCAGTACTTC.

The rearrangement joins TRBV2 to TRBJ2-1; a possible D gene is TRBD2 (6 bases). The CDR3 totals 15 residues. The ends were cut back, 4 bases at V and 2 bases at J, with 12 bases in the middle. Germline CDR1 reads SNHLY; CDR2 reads FYNNEI. CDR3 region: CASSGRAEAYNEQFF. CDR3 sequence (DNA): TGTGCCAGCAGTGGGAGGGCAGAGGCCTACAATGAGCAGTTCTTC.

This clone showed up just once. J is TRBJ2-7 and V is TRBV28; D may be TRBD1 (5 bases). Germline CDR1 reads MDHEN; CDR2 reads SYDVKM. The CDR3 loop spans 13 amino acids. V lost 7 bases and J lost 4, with 14 bases in between. The CDR3 nucleotides read TGTGCCAGCAAACCCATACACAGGTACGAGCAGTACTTC. The encoded protein is CASKPIHRYEQYF.

V is TRBV7-9 and J is TRBJ2-5; 8 nucleotides match TRBD1. Germline values: CDR1 SEHNR, CDR2 FQNEAQ (reference sequence). The length of the CDR3 is 18 residues. J was trimmed by 2 bases and V by 4 bases; bases with no gene match: 15. The CDR3 is CASSSLSLGTGLQETQYF. For the CDR3, the DNA is TGTGCCAGCAGCTCTTTAAGCCTCGGGACAGGACTACAAGAGACCCAGTACTTC.

The gene calls are TRBV11-2 and TRBJ2-7; D is undetermined. Per the germline V gene, CDR1 is SGHAT and CDR2 is FQNNGV. V was clipped by 5 bases and J by 3 bases, with 17 bases between them. There are 15 residues in the CDR3. CDR3 in DNA: TGTGCCAGCAGCCCACCAACGCCCATAGACTACGAGCAGTACTTC. Translated, it gives CASSPPTPIDYEQYF.

The V and J genes are TRBV29-1 and TRBJ2-7; a weak D match, TRBD2 (6 bases). The CDR3 has 15 amino acids. Trimming cost V 4 bases and J 3 bases, with 19 bases left between them. Per the germline V gene, CDR1 is SQVTM and CDR2 is ANQGSEA. CDR3 sequence (DNA): TGCAGCGTTGCTGGGGACGGGAGAGAGGTCTACGAGCAGTACTTC. This translates into CSVAGDGREVYEQYF.

Note on this clone: Other DNA sequences in the sample encode the same CDR3. CDR3 nucleotide sequence: TGTGCCAGCAGTTACGTAACGGGTGGCTACGAGCAGTACTTC. Translating it yields CASSYVTGGYEQYF. This chain uses TRBV6-6 with TRBJ2-7; D ambiguous. Germline lookup yields CDR1 MNHNY and CDR2 SVGAGI (reference sequence). The length of the CDR3 is 14 residues. V was trimmed by 2 bases and J by 3 bases, leaving 11 bases between them.